Each of the 4 T cell receptor beta chains below was sequenced from the same sample in a study of blood T cells in healthy people across ages. It was with a sample-barcoded 5' primer and a J-beta primer mix that a second PCR of roughly 7 to 12 cycles was run. MiXCR, applied by TCRdb to the 5' RACE reads, yields one record per CDR3 protein. The table records 800,000 to 950,000 distinct CDR3 sequences, 25% to 30% of them present only once. These sequences were also reported in another study, on T cells of mothers and their children.

The sequenced material came from blood. The receptors derive from a woman aged 40 to 50 in good health.

The chain has TRBV15 and TRBJ1-5; weak D call: TRBD1 (5 bases). From germline, CDR1 is LNHNV and CDR2 YYDKDF (reference sequence). V was trimmed by 0 bases and J by 0 bases, leaving 12 bases between them. This CDR3 contains 17 residues. CDR3 loop: CATSRDRQGYSNQPQHF. The DNA of the CDR3 is TGTGCCACCAGCAGAGATCGCCAGGGCTATAGCAATCAGCCCCAGCATTTT.

This clonotype occurred many times. This sequence joins TRBV9 and TRBJ2-7; no firm D call. Trimming shortened V by 2 bases and J by 3 bases, and 12 bases separated the two germline ends. CDR1 and CDR2 from the germline V gene are SGDLS and YYNGEE. The CDR3 contains 14 residues. For the CDR3, the DNA is TGTGCCAGCAGCGTCAACGGTGGCTTCTACGAGCAGTACTTC. Translated, it gives CASSVNGGFYEQYF.

The rearrangement links TRBV6-5 to TRBJ2-7; D call uncertain. The J call is doubtful: the DNA matches TRBJ2-5 better. The CDR3 contains 16 residues. CDR1 and CDR2 (germline): MNHEY, SVGAGI. CDR3 sequence reads: CASRKEEKRPLETQYF. The DNA of the CDR3 is TGTGCCAGCAGGAAAGAGGAGAAGAGACCCCTGGAGACCCAGTACTTC.

Points on this clonotype: This may come from a read error, since a much larger clone is one base off. The chain carries TRBV4-3 and TRBJ2-7; 10 bases align to TRBD1. V shed 2 bases, J shed 6 bases, and the junction held 10 bases outside the gene matches. CDR3 length: 16 residues. Germline V gives CDR1 LGHNA, CDR2 YSLEER. CDR3 residues: CASSQLWTGGACEQYF. The CDR3, as DNA: TGCGCCAGCAGCCAACTTTGGACAGGGGGGGCCTGCGAGCAGTACTTC.